What follows are 31 T cell receptor beta chains derived from one specimen sequenced in a study of PD-L1 blockade in urothelial cancer. Clones were sequenced by immunoSEQ multiplex PCR, and TCRdb holds only the in-frame ones, with some missing. The top ten clones hold 15% to 20% of a sample with tens of thousands of clones, about 90% of them seen once. The sequenced sample was PBMCs, obtained around atezolizumab (anti-PD-L1) treatment. The receptor set was obtained from a man in his sixties with urothelial cancer.

V and J are TRBV20-1 and TRBJ1-3; D remains unclear. The CDR3 extends over 11 amino acids. Trimming left V 8 bases short and J 4 bases short, with 9 bases between. Germline V gene lookup returns CDR1 DFQATT and CDR2 SNEGSKA (reference sequence). CDR3 protein: CSIERGNTIYF. The DNA of the CDR3 is TGCAGTATCGAGAGGGGAAACACCATATATTTT.

The rearrangement uses TRBV5-1 and TRBJ2-3; 11 bases agree with TRBD2. The CDR3 length is 17 residues. Germline assignment: CDR1 SGHRS and CDR2 YFSETQ. With V trimmed by 4 bases and J by 4 bases, 11 bases remained unmatched. CDR3 in amino acids: CASSRQASGRSADTQYF. In DNA form, the CDR3 reads TGCGCCAGCAGCAGGCAGGCTAGCGGGAGGAGCGCAGATACGCAGTATTTT.

A single count supports this clone. The CDR3 region is CASSDSGSSGVGEQFF. The CDR3 DNA reads TGTGCCAGCAGTGATTCTGGGTCTAGCGGAGTGGGTGAGCAGTTCTTC. The V call is TRBV6-1, the J call TRBJ2-1; TRBD2 matches at 7 bases. Unmatched junction bases numbered 14, after V lost 3 bases and J lost 9 bases. Germline V gene sequence: CDR1 MNHNS, CDR2 SASEGT. The CDR3 sequence is 16 residues long.

The chain carries TRBV25-1 and TRBJ2-1, with 7 bases lining up with TRBD2. This CDR3 comprises 15 residues. CDR1 and CDR2 from the germline V gene are MGHDK and SYGVNS. The V gene end was trimmed by 4 bases and the J gene end by 4 bases; junction bases not matched to a gene: 7. CDR3 sequence reads: CASSARDYVYNEQFF. CDR3 DNA sequence: TGTGCCAGCAGTGCCCGGGACTATGTATACAATGAGCAGTTCTTC.

The V call is TRBV11-2, the J call TRBJ2-7, with 7 bases that match TRBD1. Germline V CDR1 and CDR2: SGHAT, FQNNGV. Losses at the gene ends were 0 bases for V and 4 bases for J; bases not matched to a gene: 0. CDR3 size: 13 residues. CDR3 amino acids: CASSLEQGYEQYF. The CDR3 nucleotides are TGTGCCAGCAGCTTAGAACAGGGGTACGAGCAGTACTTC.

This sequence joins TRBV5-1 and TRBJ2-5, with D possibly matching TRBD1 (6 bases). Between the trimmed V and J ends, which lost 6 bases and 2 bases, there was a span of 11 bases. Germline CDR1 SGHRS, CDR2 YFSETQ. The CDR3 spans 13 residues. The CDR3 reads CASNSQGQETQYF. CDR3 bases: TGCGCCAGCAACTCCCAGGGGCAAGAGACCCAGTACTTC.

The rearrangement links TRBV4-3 to TRBJ2-3; 11 bases line up with TRBD2. The CDR3 extends over 15 amino acids. With V trimmed by 6 bases and J by 3 bases, 5 bases remained unmatched. CDR1 LGHNA and CDR2 YSLEER come from the germline V gene. In DNA, the CDR3 is TGCGCCAGCAGTCAAACTAGCGGGAGTACAGATACGCAGTATTTT. Translated: CASSQTSGSTDTQYF.

The chain carries TRBV6-5 and TRBJ2-1; D might be TRBD2 (6 bases). The CDR3 spans 13 residues. Between the trimmed V and J ends, which lost 8 bases and 2 bases, there was a span of 10 bases. Germline V gene sequence: CDR1 MNHEY, CDR2 SVGAGI. The CDR3 protein is CASRGWTYNEQFF. The DNA for the CDR3 is TGTGCCAGCCGGGGGTGGACCTACAATGAGCAGTTCTTC.

The rearrangement uses TRBV11-2 and TRBJ1-4; 9 bases align to TRBD1. The length of the CDR3 is 15 residues. Germline-derived CDR1 and CDR2 are SGHAT and FQNNGV. V was clipped by 1 base and J by 8 bases; unmatched bases: 5. The CDR3 protein is CASSLGTGVLEKLFF. Written as DNA, the CDR3 is TGTGCCAGCAGCTTAGGGACAGGGGTGTTAGAAAAACTGTTTTTT.

The CDR3 region is CASSPWEGRSRETQYF. In nucleotides, the CDR3 is TGTGCCAGCAGTCCATGGGAGGGGCGGTCACGGGAGACCCAGTACTTC. This chain joins TRBV27 and TRBJ2-5, with TRBD2 matching 7 bases. The CDR3 extends over 16 amino acids. V shed 5 bases, J shed 5 bases, and the junction held 14 bases outside the gene matches. Per the germline V gene, CDR1 is MNHEY and CDR2 is SMNVEV (reference sequence).

The J gene is TRBJ2-3, the V gene TRBV7-9; a possible D gene is TRBD1 (6 bases). The length of the CDR3 is 17 residues. The V and J ends lost 4 bases and 5 bases respectively, with 22 bases between them. Germline CDR1 SEHNR, CDR2 FQNEAQ (reference sequence). CDR3 bases: TGTGCCAGCAGCTATCGACGAGACAGGTGGGACGAAGATACGCAGTATTTT. Translated, it gives CASSYRRDRWDEDTQYF.

This clone has only one observation. V is TRBV14 and J is TRBJ2-7; 8 bases agree with TRBD1. V lost 4 bases, J lost 4 bases, and 6 bases stayed unmatched. This CDR3 comprises 14 residues. The germline V gene has CDR1 SGHDN and CDR2 FVKESK. The CDR3 sequence: CASSPETGVYEQYF. The CDR3 bases are TGTGCCAGCAGCCCCGAGACAGGGGTTTACGAGCAGTACTTC.

The chain couples TRBV4-1 to TRBJ2-1; D gene uncertain. CDR3 size: 15 residues. CDR1 and CDR2 from the germline V gene are MGHRA and YSYEKL. Between the trimmed V and J ends, which lost 4 bases and 4 bases, there was a span of 14 bases. The CDR3 coding sequence is TGCGCCAGCAGCCCGAGGAACGGCATGTACAATGAGCAGTTCTTC. Protein sequence: CASSPRNGMYNEQFF.

J is TRBJ1-1 and V is TRBV2; no definite D call. The germline gives CDR1 SNHLY, CDR2 FYNNEI. The V gene lost 1 base and the J gene lost 4 bases, with 7 bases spanning the gap. The CDR3 sequence is 13 residues long. The CDR3 is CASSEGRFTEAFF. CDR3 bases: TGTGCCAGCAGTGAAGGCAGATTCACTGAAGCTTTCTTT. Full variable domain (rest looked up from reference TRBV2 and TRBJ1-1): EPEVTQTPSHQVTQMGQEVILRCVPISNHLYFYWYRQILGQKVEFLVSFYNNEISEKSEIFDDQFSVERPDGSNFTLKIRSTKLEDSAMYFCASSEGRFTEAFFGQGTRLTVV.

This chain uses TRBV7-9 with TRBJ2-1; 7 bases align to TRBD2. Germline V CDR1 and CDR2: SEHNR, FQNEAQ (reference sequence). The CDR3 consists of 14 residues. The V segment lost 4 bases and the J segment 5 bases; nucleotides outside the gene matches: 5. This CDR3 is CASSSWRGNNEQFF. DNA for the CDR3: TGTGCCAGCAGCTCCTGGCGGGGGAACAATGAGCAGTTCTTC.

The chain joins TRBV5-4 to TRBJ1-1, with 8 bases aligning to TRBD1. The CDR3 runs to 15 residues. The V gene end was trimmed by 4 bases and the J gene end by 1 base; junction bases not matched to a gene: 6. Germline V gives CDR1 SGHNT, CDR2 YYREEE (reference sequence). Written as DNA, the CDR3 is TGTGCCAGCAGCGTGTCCGGGACAGGGAACACTGAAGCTTTCTTT. It translates to CASSVSGTGNTEAFF.

As concerns this clone: Other DNA sequences in the same sample also yield this CDR3. The V call is TRBV19, the J call TRBJ1-1, with 8 bases lining up with TRBD1. Looked up from germline, CDR1 is LNHDA and CDR2 is SQIVND (reference sequence). The CDR3 spans 13 residues. V dropped 5 bases and J dropped 5; count of bases not matched to a gene: 4. The CDR3 reads CASSSQGGTEAFF. The CDR3 nucleotides read TGTGCCAGTAGTTCACAGGGGGGGACTGAAGCTTTCTTT.

This clone came up a few times. The rearrangement uses TRBV9 and TRBJ1-2; D perhaps matches TRBD1 (5 bases). Trimming removed 3 bases at V and 0 bases at J, with 12 bases between. The CDR3 is 15 residues long. Germline V lookup: CDR1 SGDLS, CDR2 YYNGEE. The CDR3 here is CASSAGHKANYGYTF. In DNA form, the CDR3 reads TGTGCCAGCAGCGCCGGACACAAGGCTAACTATGGCTACACCTTC.

This clone was found once. The CDR3 loop reads CATSATGAIYF. Here the CDR3 DNA reads TGTGCCACCTCAGCGACGGGGGCCATATATTTT. The V call is TRBV19, the J call TRBJ1-3, with D tentatively TRBD1 (5 bases). V dropped 10 bases and J dropped 11 bases, with 15 bases sitting between them. From germline, CDR1 is LNHDA and CDR2 SQIVND (reference sequence). The CDR3 runs 11 residues.

The chain joins TRBV7-9 to TRBJ2-2; the D gene is possibly TRBD2 (5 bases). CDR3 length equals 15 residues. The germline V and J ends were trimmed by 5 bases and 5 bases, with 15 bases remaining between them. From germline, CDR1 is SEHNR and CDR2 FQNEAQ (reference sequence). The CDR3 DNA sequence: TGTGCCAGCAGCCCATTGGCTGGCGGGACCGGGGAGCTGTTTTTT. This gives the protein CASSPLAGGTGELFF.

CDR3 region: CASSLVTVVAKNIQYF. The CDR3 region has the DNA TGTGCCAGCAGCTTAGTCACAGTGGTAGCCAAAAACATTCAGTACTTC. The V gene is TRBV11-2, the J gene TRBJ2-4, with D hard to call. This CDR3 spans 16 amino acids. The V and J ends lost 1 base and 0 bases respectively, with 10 bases between them. The germline V gene has CDR1 SGHAT and CDR2 FQNNGV.

V usage is TRBV6-4 and J usage is TRBJ2-1; D is possibly TRBD2 (6 bases). CDR3 length equals 13 residues. CDR1 and CDR2 (germline): MRHNA, SNTAGT. V shed 0 bases and J shed 6 bases, with 6 bases lying between them. The CDR3 sequence is CASSDSGLNEQFF. The CDR3, as DNA: TGTGCCAGCAGTGACTCGGGACTCAATGAGCAGTTCTTC.

Relative to its sample, this clone is large (0.1 to 1%). The sample carries other DNA sequences with the same CDR3. This rearrangement joins TRBV11-3 to TRBJ1-1, with D perhaps TRBD1 (5 bases). The CDR3 is made up of 15 amino acids. Trimming left V 0 bases short and J 1 base short, with 9 bases between. Germline V gene data show CDR1 as SGHNT and CDR2 as YENEEA. The CDR3 DNA reads TGTGCCAGCAGCTTAGACCTCACAGGGAACACTGAAGCTTTCTTT. Its protein is CASSLDLTGNTEAFF.

This rearrangement joins TRBV15 to TRBJ2-3, with 12 bases fitting TRBD1. Per germline, CDR1 LNHNV and CDR2 YYDKDF (reference sequence). V lost 3 bases to trimming and J lost 5 bases; unmatched junction nucleotides: 6. CDR3 length: 16 residues. This CDR3 is CATSRPGQGAVDTQYF. CDR3 sequence (DNA): TGTGCCACCAGCAGGCCGGGACAGGGGGCCGTAGATACGCAGTATTTT.

The chain combines TRBV6-1 with TRBJ1-6; D not certain. CDR1 and CDR2 (germline): MNHNS, SASEGT. The CDR3 is 15 residues long. The ends were cut back, 4 bases at V and 0 bases at J, with 7 bases in the middle. CDR3 nucleotides: TGTGCCAGCAGTGGAGTGAGCTCCTATAATTCACCCCTCCACTTT. As protein: CASSGVSSYNSPLHF.

The genes are TRBV9 and TRBJ2-1; the D gene is possibly TRBD2 (5 bases). The V gene's germline CDR1 is SGDLS and CDR2 YYNGEE. V gave up 5 bases and J gave up 4 bases, with 13 bases separating them. The CDR3 sequence is 14 residues long. The CDR3 sequence is CASSSTGLYNEQFF. In nucleotides, the CDR3 is TGTGCCAGCAGTAGTACGGGGTTATACAATGAGCAGTTCTTC.

The gene calls are TRBV5-4 and TRBJ1-4; a weak D match, TRBD1 (5 bases). Germline V gene sequence: CDR1 SGHNT, CDR2 YYREEE (reference sequence). Trimming shortened V by 0 bases and J by 6 bases, and 6 bases separated the two germline ends. This CDR3 region has 13 residues. The CDR3 is CASSLAGDEKLFF. The CDR3 nucleotides are TGTGCCAGCAGCTTGGCGGGGGATGAAAAACTGTTTTTT.

The chain's CDR3 is CASPRGRPWASPLHF. Written as DNA, the CDR3 is TGTGCCAGCCCCCGGGGTAGGCCGTGGGCTTCACCCCTCCACTTT. The chain joins TRBV9 to TRBJ1-6; D remains unclear. The germline V and J ends were trimmed by 7 bases and 9 bases, with 20 bases remaining between them. Germline CDR1 is SGDLS and CDR2 is YYNGEE. The CDR3 runs 15 residues.

Only a few counts were recorded for this clone. The rearrangement joins TRBV6-5 to TRBJ2-7, with 7 bases that match TRBD1. The length of the CDR3 is 15 residues. Germline CDR1 is MNHEY and CDR2 is SVGAGI. Losses at the gene ends were 8 bases for V and 0 bases for J; bases not matched to a gene: 10. The DNA for the CDR3 is TGTGCCAGCGAAAGAGGGGGCTCTCCCTCCTACGAGCAGTACTTC. Translating gives CASERGGSPSYEQYF.

The V and J genes are TRBV5-8 and TRBJ1-2; the D is unclear. The CDR3 extends over 13 amino acids. CDR1 SGHTS and CDR2 YDEGEE come from the germline V gene. V was cut by 4 bases and J by 4 bases, with 11 bases left in between. CDR3 nucleotide sequence: TGTGCCAGCAGCCAAAGAGCGCCCTATGGCTACACCTTC. The encoded protein is CASSQRAPYGYTF. The full variable domain, in which reference TRBV5-8 and TRBJ1-2 provide the parts outside the CDR3, is EAGVTQSPTHLIKTRGQQATLRCSPISGHTSVYWYQQALGLGLQFLLWYDEGEERNRGNFPPRFSGRQFPNYSSELNVNALELEDSALYLCASSQRAPYGYTFGSGTRLTVV.

The V and J genes are TRBV6-4 and TRBJ2-2, with D possibly TRBD2 on 6 matching bases. The CDR3 loop spans 18 amino acids. Deletions cut 6 bases from V and 3 bases from J, with 23 bases between. Germline assignment: CDR1 MRHNA and CDR2 SNTAGT. DNA for the CDR3: TGTGCCAGCAGCCGATTGTCGGGGGAAAGGGTCGACACCGGGGAGCTGTTTTTT. Translated: CASSRLSGERVDTGELFF.